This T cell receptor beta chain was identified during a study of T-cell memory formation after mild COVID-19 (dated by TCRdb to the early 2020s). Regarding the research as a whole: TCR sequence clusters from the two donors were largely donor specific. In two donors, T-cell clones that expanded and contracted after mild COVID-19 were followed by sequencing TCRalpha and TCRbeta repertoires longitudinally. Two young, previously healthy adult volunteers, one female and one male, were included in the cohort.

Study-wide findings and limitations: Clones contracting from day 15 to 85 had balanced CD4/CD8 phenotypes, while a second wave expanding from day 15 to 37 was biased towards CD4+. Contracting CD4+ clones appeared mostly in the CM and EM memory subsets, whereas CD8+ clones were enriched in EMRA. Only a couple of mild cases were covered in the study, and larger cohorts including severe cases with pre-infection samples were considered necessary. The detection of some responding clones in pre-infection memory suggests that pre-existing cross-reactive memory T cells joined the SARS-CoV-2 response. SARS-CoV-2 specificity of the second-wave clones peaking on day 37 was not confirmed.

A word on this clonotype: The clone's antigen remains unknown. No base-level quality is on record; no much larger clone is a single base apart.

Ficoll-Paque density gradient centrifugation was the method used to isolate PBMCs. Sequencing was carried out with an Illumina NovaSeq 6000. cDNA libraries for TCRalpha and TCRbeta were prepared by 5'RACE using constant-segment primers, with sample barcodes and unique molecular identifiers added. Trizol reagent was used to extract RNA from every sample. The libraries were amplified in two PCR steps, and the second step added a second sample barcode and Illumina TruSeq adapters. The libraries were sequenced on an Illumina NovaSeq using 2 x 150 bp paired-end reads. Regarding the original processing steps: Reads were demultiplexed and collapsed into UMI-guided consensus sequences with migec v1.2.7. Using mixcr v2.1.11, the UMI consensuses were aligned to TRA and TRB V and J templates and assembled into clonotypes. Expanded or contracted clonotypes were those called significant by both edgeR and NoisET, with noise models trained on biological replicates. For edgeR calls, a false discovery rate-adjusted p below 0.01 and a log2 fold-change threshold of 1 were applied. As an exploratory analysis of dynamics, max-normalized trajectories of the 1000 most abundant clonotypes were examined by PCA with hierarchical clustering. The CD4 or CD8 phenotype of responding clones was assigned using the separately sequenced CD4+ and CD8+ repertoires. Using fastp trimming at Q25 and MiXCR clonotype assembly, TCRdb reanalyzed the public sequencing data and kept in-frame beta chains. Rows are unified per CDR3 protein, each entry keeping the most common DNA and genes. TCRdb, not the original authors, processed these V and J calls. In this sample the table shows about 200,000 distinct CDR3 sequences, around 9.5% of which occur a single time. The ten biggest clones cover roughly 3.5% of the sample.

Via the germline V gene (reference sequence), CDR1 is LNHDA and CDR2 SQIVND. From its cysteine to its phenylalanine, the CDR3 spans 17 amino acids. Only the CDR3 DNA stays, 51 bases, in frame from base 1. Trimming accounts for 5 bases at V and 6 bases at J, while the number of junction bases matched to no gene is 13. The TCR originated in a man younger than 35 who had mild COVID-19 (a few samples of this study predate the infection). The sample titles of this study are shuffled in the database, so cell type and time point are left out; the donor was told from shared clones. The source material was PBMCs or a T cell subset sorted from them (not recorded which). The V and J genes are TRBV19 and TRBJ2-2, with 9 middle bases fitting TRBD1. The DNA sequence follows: TGTGCCAGTAGTCCTCGATGGACAGGGGATTTCGCCGGGGAGCTGTTTTTT. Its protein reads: CASSPRWTGDFAGELFF.